This T cell receptor (beta chain) was profiled in a study of cytomegalovirus exposure and HLA in healthy donors. The study, taken as a whole, reports: In a later analysis, HLA-C alleles had the fewest associated TCRs, DRB1 alleles the most.

The CDR3 has 14 residues. The trim removed 6 bases at V and 3 bases at J, leaving 5 bases unmatched. Looked up from germline, CDR1 is MNHEY and CDR2 is SVGAGI. Primers: 60 Vbeta forward and 13 Jbeta reverse. Assay used: immunoSEQ multiplex PCR; TCRdb lists only in-frame clones, some missing. The table has approximately 150,000 clones, roughly 74% seen once; the top ten hold over 4.5%. With respect to this clone: The target antigen is unknown.

The receptor was isolated from a male donor in good health and CMV-seronegative. The chain employs TRBV6-5 and TRBJ1-2, with 9 bases identical to TRBD1. What was sequenced was PBMCs. The CDR3 nucleotides read TGTGCCAGCAGGTCGACAGGGGGGTACTATGGCTACACCTTC. It is translated as CASRSTGGYYGYTF.